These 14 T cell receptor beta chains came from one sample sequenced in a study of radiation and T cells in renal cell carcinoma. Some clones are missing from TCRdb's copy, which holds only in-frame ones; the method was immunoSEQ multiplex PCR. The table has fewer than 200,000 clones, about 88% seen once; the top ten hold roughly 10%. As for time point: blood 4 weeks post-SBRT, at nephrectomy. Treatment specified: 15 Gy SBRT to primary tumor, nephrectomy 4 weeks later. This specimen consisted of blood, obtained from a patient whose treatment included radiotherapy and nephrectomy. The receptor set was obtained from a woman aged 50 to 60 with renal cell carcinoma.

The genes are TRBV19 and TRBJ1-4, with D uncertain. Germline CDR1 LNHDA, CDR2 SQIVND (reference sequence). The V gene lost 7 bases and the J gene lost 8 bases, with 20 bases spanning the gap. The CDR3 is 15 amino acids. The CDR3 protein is CASTHQASAEEKLFF. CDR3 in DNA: TGTGCCAGTACTCATCAAGCTTCAGCGGAGGAAAAACTGTTTTTT.

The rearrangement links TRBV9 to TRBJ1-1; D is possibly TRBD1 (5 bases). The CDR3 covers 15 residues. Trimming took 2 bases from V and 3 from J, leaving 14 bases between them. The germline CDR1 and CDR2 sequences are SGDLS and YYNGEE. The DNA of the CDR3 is TGTGCCAGCAGCGTTTCACAAGGAGGGGACACTGAAGCTTTCTTT. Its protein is CASSVSQGGDTEAFF.

The CDR3: CASSLVVQGIGGYTF. The CDR3 DNA follows: TGTGCCAGCAGCTTAGTTGTACAGGGGATCGGTGGCTACACCTTC. This chain links TRBV11-2 with TRBJ1-2; 7 bases match TRBD1. Germline values: CDR1 SGHAT, CDR2 FQNNGV. The V and J ends lost 1 base and 7 bases, in that order; junction bases with no gene match: 9. The CDR3 extends over 15 amino acids.

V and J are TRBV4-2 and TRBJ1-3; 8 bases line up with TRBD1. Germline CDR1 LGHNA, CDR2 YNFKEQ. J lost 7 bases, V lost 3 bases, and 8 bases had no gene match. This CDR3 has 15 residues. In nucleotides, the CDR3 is TGTGCCAGCAGCCACCCCGACAGGGGAGGGAACACCATATATTTT. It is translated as CASSHPDRGGNTIYF.

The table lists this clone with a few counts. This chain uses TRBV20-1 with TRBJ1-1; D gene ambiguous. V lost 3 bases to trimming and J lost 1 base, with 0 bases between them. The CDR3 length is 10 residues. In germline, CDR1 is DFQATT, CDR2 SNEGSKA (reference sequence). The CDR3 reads CSARNTEAFF. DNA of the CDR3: TGCAGTGCTAGGAACACTGAAGCTTTCTTT.

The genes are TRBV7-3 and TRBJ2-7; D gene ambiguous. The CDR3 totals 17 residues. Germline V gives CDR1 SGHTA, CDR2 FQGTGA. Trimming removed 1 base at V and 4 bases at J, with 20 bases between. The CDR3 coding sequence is TGTGCCAGCAGCTTAAGTGCTTCAGTCCGTTTCTTTTACGAGCAGTACTTC. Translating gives CASSLSASVRFFYEQYF.

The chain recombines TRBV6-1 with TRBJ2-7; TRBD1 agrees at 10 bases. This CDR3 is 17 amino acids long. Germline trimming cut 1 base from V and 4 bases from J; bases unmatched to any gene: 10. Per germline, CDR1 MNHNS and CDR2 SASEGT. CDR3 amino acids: CASSEVLVGTGVYEQYF. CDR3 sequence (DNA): TGTGCCAGCAGTGAAGTATTAGTAGGGACAGGGGTGTACGAGCAGTACTTC.

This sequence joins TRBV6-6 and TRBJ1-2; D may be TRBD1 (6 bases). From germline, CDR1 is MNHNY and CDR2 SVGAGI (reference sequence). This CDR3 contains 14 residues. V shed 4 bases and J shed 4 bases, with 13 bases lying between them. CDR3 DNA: TGTGCCAGCAGTTTGGGGGCCGGTAGCTATGGCTACACCTTC. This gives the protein CASSLGAGSYGYTF.

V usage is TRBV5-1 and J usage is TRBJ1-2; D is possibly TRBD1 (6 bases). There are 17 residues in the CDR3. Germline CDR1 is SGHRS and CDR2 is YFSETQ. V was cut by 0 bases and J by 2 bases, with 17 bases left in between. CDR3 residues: CASSLGASGQINYGYTF. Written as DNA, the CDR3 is TGCGCCAGCAGCTTGGGGGCGTCCGGACAGATCAACTATGGCTACACCTTC.

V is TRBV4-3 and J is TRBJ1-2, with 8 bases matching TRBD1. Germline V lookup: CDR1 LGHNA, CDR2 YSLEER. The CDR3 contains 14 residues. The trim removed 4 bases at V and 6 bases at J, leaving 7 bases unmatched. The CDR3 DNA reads TGCGCCAGCAGCCGAATACAGGGGGAGGATGGCTACACCTTC. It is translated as CASSRIQGEDGYTF.

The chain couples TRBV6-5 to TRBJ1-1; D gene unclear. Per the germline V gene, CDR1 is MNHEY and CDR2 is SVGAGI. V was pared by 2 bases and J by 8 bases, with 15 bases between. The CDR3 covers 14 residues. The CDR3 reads CASSYQDGTMEAFF. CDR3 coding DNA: TGTGCCAGCAGTTACCAGGACGGAACTATGGAAGCTTTCTTT.

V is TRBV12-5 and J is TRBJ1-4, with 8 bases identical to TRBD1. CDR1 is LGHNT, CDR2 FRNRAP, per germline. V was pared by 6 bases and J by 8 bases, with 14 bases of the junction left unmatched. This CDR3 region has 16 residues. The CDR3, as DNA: TGTGCTAGTGGCCTCTTCGCAGGGGGCCCTGGGGAAAAACTGTTTTTT. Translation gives CASGLFAGGPGEKLFF.

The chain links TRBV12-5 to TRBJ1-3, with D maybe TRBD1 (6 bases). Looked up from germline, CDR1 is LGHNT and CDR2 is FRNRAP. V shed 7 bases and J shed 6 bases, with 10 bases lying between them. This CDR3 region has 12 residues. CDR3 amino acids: CASAAGVNTIYF. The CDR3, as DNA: TGTGCTAGTGCTGCAGGGGTAAACACCATATATTTT.

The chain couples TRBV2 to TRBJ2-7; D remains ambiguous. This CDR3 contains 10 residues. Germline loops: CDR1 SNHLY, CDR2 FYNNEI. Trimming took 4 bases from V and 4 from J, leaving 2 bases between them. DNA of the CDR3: TGTGCCAGCAGTGTTTACGAGCAGTACTTC. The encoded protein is CASSVYEQYF.